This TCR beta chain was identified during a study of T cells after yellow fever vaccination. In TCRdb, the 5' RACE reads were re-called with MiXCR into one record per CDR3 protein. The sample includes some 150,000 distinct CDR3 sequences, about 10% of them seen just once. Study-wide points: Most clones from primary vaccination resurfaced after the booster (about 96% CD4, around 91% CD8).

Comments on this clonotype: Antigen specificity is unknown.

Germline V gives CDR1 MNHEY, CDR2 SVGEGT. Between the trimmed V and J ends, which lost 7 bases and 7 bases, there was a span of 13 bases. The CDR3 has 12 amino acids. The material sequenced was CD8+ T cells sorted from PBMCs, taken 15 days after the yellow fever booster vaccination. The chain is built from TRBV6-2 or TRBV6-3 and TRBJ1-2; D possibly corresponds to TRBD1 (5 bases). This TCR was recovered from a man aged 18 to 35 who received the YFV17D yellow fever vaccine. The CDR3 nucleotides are TGTGCCAGCAAACCCCAGGGCTCTGGCTACACCTTC. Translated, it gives CASKPQGSGYTF.